This passage covers 7 T cell receptor beta chains from one sample sequenced in a study of blood T cell repertoires in COVID-19. TCRdb keeps only in-frame clones here, not all; method: immunoSEQ multiplex PCR. The table records 150,000 to 200,000 clones, around 80% of them present only once. The material sequenced was peripheral blood. These receptor sequences come from a man between 65 and 85 years old with active or convalescent COVID-19.

The chain carries TRBV6-5 and TRBJ2-3; 9 positions agree with TRBD1. This CDR3 comprises 15 residues. V shed 5 bases and J 3 bases; nucleotides not matched to a gene: 6. Germline V CDR1 and CDR2: MNHEY, SVGAGI. CDR3 sequence: CASSPLGTGTDTQYF. The DNA of the CDR3 is TGTGCCAGCAGTCCTCTTGGGACAGGGACAGATACGCAGTATTTT.

This clone has a count of ten or more. CDR3 sequence: CASSRYRENTGELFF. In DNA form, the CDR3 reads TGTGCCAGCAGTCGGTACAGGGAGAACACCGGGGAGCTGTTTTTT. The chain links TRBV6-5 to TRBJ2-2, with D possibly being TRBD1 (6 bases). In germline, CDR1 is MNHEY, CDR2 SVGAGI. Between the trimmed V and J ends, which lost 5 bases and 1 base, there was a span of 11 bases. This CDR3 is 15 amino acids long.

The chain's CDR3 is CASSLGTGAGYGYTF. DNA for the CDR3: TGTGCCAGCAGCTTAGGCACAGGGGCCGGGTATGGCTACACCTTC. This chain links TRBV7-9 with TRBJ1-2; 7 bases align to TRBD1. Germline values: CDR1 SEHNR, CDR2 FQNEAQ (reference sequence). Germline trimming cut 1 base from V and 5 bases from J; bases unmatched to any gene: 7. This CDR3 region has 15 residues.

This chain links TRBV30 with TRBJ1-2; a weak D match, TRBD1 (5 bases). Germline assignment: CDR1 GTSNPN and CDR2 SVGIG (reference sequence). There are 14 residues in the CDR3. The chain's CDR3 is CARKPSGGPWGYTF. Written as DNA, the CDR3 is TGTGCGCGCAAACCCTCCGGGGGACCATGGGGCTACACCTTC.

This chain uses TRBV6-5 with TRBJ1-6, with 7 bases that match TRBD1. In germline, CDR1 is MNHEY, CDR2 SVGAGI. The ends lost 4 bases at V and 5 bases at J; junction bases unmatched: 2. The length of the CDR3 is 14 residues. The CDR3 reads CASSWQGDNSPLHF. The CDR3 DNA reads as TGTGCCAGCAGTTGGCAGGGGGATAATTCACCCCTCCACTTT.

V usage is TRBV29-1 and J usage is TRBJ2-1, with 7 positions matching TRBD1. The CDR3 has 13 residues. V shed 7 bases and J 9 bases; nucleotides not matched to a gene: 12. The V gene's germline CDR1 is SQVTM and CDR2 ANQGSEA. CDR3 sequence reads: CSGITQGDGEQFF. CDR3 bases: TGCAGCGGGATAACCCAGGGGGACGGTGAGCAGTTCTTC.

The V and J genes are TRBV19 and TRBJ1-6; D is perhaps TRBD1 (6 bases). Germline V lookup: CDR1 LNHDA, CDR2 SQIVND (reference sequence). The CDR3 totals 16 residues. Trimming left V 5 bases short and J 5 bases short, with 16 bases between. Here the CDR3 DNA reads TGTGCCAGTAGTCGGACAGCCGAATTCGATAATTCACCCCTCCACTTT. It encodes CASSRTAEFDNSPLHF. Using reference TRBV19 and TRBJ1-6 for the parts outside the CDR3, the full variable domain is DGGITQSPKYLFRKEGQNVTLSCEQNLNHDAMYWYRQDPGQGLRLIYYSQIVNDFQKGDIAEGYSVSREKKESFPLTVTSAQKNPTAFYLCASSRTAEFDNSPLHFGNGTRLTVT.